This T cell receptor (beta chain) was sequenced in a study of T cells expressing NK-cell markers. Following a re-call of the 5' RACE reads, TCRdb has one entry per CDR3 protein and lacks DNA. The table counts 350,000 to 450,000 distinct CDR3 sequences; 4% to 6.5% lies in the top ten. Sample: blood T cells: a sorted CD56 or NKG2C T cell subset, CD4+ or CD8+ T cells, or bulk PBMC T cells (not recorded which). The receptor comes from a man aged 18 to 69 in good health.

This chain's CDR3 is CSARAGTSGVESQFF. This chain uses TRBV20-1 with TRBJ2-1; TCRdb's D gene call, TRBD2, goes unchecked for lack of DNA. The CDR3 is made up of 15 amino acids. Germline V gene lookup returns CDR1 DFQATT and CDR2 SNEGSKA (reference sequence).